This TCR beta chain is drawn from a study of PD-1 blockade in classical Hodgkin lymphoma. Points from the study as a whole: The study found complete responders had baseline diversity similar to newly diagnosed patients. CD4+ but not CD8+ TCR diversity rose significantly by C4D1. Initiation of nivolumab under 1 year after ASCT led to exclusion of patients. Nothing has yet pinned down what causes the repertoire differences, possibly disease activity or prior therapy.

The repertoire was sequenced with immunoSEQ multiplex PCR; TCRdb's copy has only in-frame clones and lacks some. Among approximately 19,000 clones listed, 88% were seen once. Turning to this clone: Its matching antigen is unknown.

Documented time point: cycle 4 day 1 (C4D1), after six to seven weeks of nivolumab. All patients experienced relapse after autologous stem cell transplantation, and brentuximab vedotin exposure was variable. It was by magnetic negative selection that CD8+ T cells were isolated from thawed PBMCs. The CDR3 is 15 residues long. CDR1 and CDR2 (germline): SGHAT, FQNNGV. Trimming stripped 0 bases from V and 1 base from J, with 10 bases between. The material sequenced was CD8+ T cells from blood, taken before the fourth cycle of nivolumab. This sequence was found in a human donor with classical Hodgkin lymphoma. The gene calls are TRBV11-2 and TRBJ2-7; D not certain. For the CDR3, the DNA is TGTGCCAGCAGCTTAGAATTTGGGCCATCCTACGAGCAGTACTTC. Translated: CASSLEFGPSYEQYF.